A selection of T cell receptor beta chains follows, all from one sample in a study of cytomegalovirus exposure and HLA in healthy donors. Repertoires were generated with immunoSEQ multiplex PCR, while TCRdb's copy carries only in-frame clones and drops some. Of around 120,000 clones listed, roughly 80% are singletons. The sequencing sample was made of PBMCs. The receptors here all came from a young man in good health and CMV-seronegative. Each CDR3 is given with its conserved first and last residue. A D gene is named only where the DNA matches it firmly. Part of the rows lack a size; the others show once, few, many or a class for expanded clones.

>-|16|TRBV28|TRBD2|TRBJ2-3
TGTGCCAGCAGTTTCGGCGGGAGACCACTCACAGATACGCAGTATTTT
CASSFGGRPLTDTQYF
>once|14|TRBV5-1|TRBD1|TRBJ2-3
TGCGCCAGCAGACAGGGGTCTTTGACAGATACGCAGTATTTT
CASRQGSLTDTQYF
>-|14|TRBV5-4|TRBD1|TRBJ2-5
TGTGCCAGCAGCTCGACAGGGAAGAGAGAGACCCAGTACTTC
CASSSTGKRETQYF
>-|17|TRBV7-9|-|TRBJ1-4
TGTGCCAGCAGCTCATCCCGGGGGGGTTTGAATAATGAAAAACTGTTTTTT
CASSSSRGGLNNEKLFF
>-|17|TRBV27|-|TRBJ1-1
TGTGCCAGCAGTTTTGTGAGGGTCGGGGGGATATTGGCTGAAGCTTTCTTT
CASSFVRVGGILAEAFF
>-|16|TRBV7-9|-|TRBJ2-3
TGTGCCAGCAGCCAATTAGCGTCCAAAAGCACAGATACGCAGTATTTT
CASSQLASKSTDTQYF
>-|14|TRBV29-1|TRBD1|TRBJ2-3
TGCAGCGCCTCGGGACAGGGGGGCACAGATACGCAGTATTTT
CSASGQGGTDTQYF
>-|14|TRBV19|-|TRBJ2-7
TGTGCCAGTAGTATTCTGAGCGACTCCTACGAGCAGTACTTC
CASSILSDSYEQYF
>-|12|TRBV5-1|-|TRBJ2-1
TGCGCCAGCAGCCCAGCAGGGGATGAGCAGTTCTTC
CASSPAGDEQFF
>-|15|TRBV6-4|-|TRBJ2-1
TGTGCCAGCAGTGATACGGACACTACCTACAATGAGCAGTTCTTC
CASSDTDTTYNEQFF
>-|14|TRBV10-3|TRBD1|TRBJ2-7
TGTGCCATCAGCGTGGGACAGGGTTCCTACGAGCAGTACTTC
CAISVGQGSYEQYF
>-|17|TRBV4-1|TRBD1|TRBJ1-2
TGCGCCAGCAGCCAAGATTCCGTTACAGGGGGCCTATTCGGCTACACCTTC
CASSQDSVTGGLFGYTF
>-|16|TRBV7-9|TRBD1|TRBJ2-7
TGTGCCAGCACCCTTATTAGGACAGGGGGCTCCTACGAGCAGTACTTC
CASTLIRTGGSYEQYF
>-|16|TRBV7-9|-|TRBJ1-3
TGTGCCAGCAGCTTAGCGGGCAAAAGCTCTGGAAACACCATATATTTT
CASSLAGKSSGNTIYF
>few|15|TRBV7-9|TRBD2|TRBJ2-7
TGTGCCAGCAGCACAACTAGCGGGAACTCCTACGAGCAGTACTTC
CASSTTSGNSYEQYF
>once|15|TRBV11-2|TRBD2|TRBJ2-7
TGTGCCAGCAGCATATCTAGCGGGACGTACTACGAGCAGTACTTC
CASSISSGTYYEQYF
>-|12|TRBV9|TRBD1|TRBJ2-7
TGTGCCAGCAGCGCGGACAGGGGCGAGCAGTACTTC
CASSADRGEQYF
>-|14|TRBV19|-|TRBJ2-5
TGTGCCAGTAGATGGGGAGTGAACCAAGAGACCCAGTACTTC
CASRWGVNQETQYF
>-|14|TRBV6-5|TRBD2|TRBJ2-1
TGTGCCAGCAGTTACGCTAGACTAGCGAATGAGCAGTTCTTC
CASSYARLANEQFF
>-|14|TRBV5-8|-|TRBJ2-2
TGTGCCAGCAGCTTGGTACGCGTGTCCGGGGAGCTGTTTTTT
CASSLVRVSGELFF
>-|14|TRBV18|-|TRBJ1-1
TGTGCCAGCTCACCTAATCCTAGTGGGACTGAAGCTTTCTTT
CASSPNPSGTEAFF
>-|15|TRBV6-1|TRBD2|TRBJ2-1
TGTGCCAGCACGTTGCTAGCGGGAGGCCATAGTGAGCAGTTCTTC
CASTLLAGGHSEQFF
>-|15|TRBV9|TRBD1|TRBJ2-1
TGTGCCAGCAGCCCCGGACAGGGGGCCCTCAATGAGCAGTTCTTC
CASSPGQGALNEQFF
>-|13|TRBV4-3|-|TRBJ1-2
TGCGCCAGCAGCCCACTAGGAGGCTCTGGCTACACCTTC
CASSPLGGSGYTF
>once|17|TRBV7-7|TRBD2|TRBJ2-2
TGTGCCAGCAGCCCTAGTACTAGCGGGGCGAACACCGGGGAGCTGTTTTTT
CASSPSTSGANTGELFF
>-|15|TRBV11-3|TRBD2|TRBJ2-1
TGTGCCAGCAGCTTATATAGACGGGAGGGGGATGAGCAGTTCTTC
CASSLYRREGDEQFF
>few|12|TRBV28|TRBD1|TRBJ1-4
TGTGCCAGCGAGGCAGGGGGGGAAAAACTGTTTTTT
CASEAGGEKLFF
>-|16|TRBV5-6|-|TRBJ2-6
TGTGCCAGCAGCCCTATGCAGGTCTCTGGGGCCAACGTCCTGACTTTC
CASSPMQVSGANVLTF
>-|13|TRBV29-1|TRBD2|TRBJ2-1
TGCAGCGTTGTGCCTAGCGGGAAAGGTGAGCAGTTCTTC
CSVVPSGKGEQFF
>-|17|TRBV4-1|TRBD1|TRBJ1-5
TGCGCCAGCAGCCAAGATCTTGGGGGCAGGGGGCCTCAGCCCCAGAATTTT
CASSQDLGGRGPQPQNF
>-|16|TRBV5-4|TRBD2|TRBJ2-7
TGTGCCAGCAGCCCCGTGGTAGCGGGAGACTCCTACGAGCAGTACTTC
CASSPVVAGDSYEQYF
>-|15|TRBV27|TRBD2|TRBJ2-1
TGTGCCAGCCGCTACGGCGCGGGAGGGTACAATGAGCAGTTCTTC
CASRYGAGGYNEQFF
>-|17|TRBV7-9|TRBD2|TRBJ2-7
TGTTCCAGCAGCCCACGGGCTGTGCGGGAGGTCTCCTACGAGCAGTACTTC
CSSSPRAVREVSYEQYF
>-|15|TRBV19|-|TRBJ1-5
TGTGCCAGTAGTATTTACTGGACAGGCAATCAGCCCCAGCATTTT
CASSIYWTGNQPQHF
>once|16|TRBV9|TRBD1|TRBJ1-5
TGTGCCAGCAGCGAGGGGGGGACAGGGGACAATCAGCCCCAGCATTTT
CASSEGGTGDNQPQHF
>-|16|TRBV9|TRBD1|TRBJ1-5
TGTGCCAGCAGCGAATCTCGGACAGGGCAGGATCAGCCCCAGAATTTT
CASSESRTGQDQPQNF
>-|15|TRBV10-3|-|TRBJ2-7
TGTGCCATCAGTGAGTCCCGGGGAAGCTCCTACGAGCAGTACTTC
CAISESRGSSYEQYF
>-|16|TRBV4-1|TRBD2|TRBJ2-1
TGCGCCAGCAGCCAAGAAGGGACTAGCGGGAGAAATGAGCAGTTCTTC
CASSQEGTSGRNEQFF
>-|15|TRBV12-5|TRBD2|TRBJ2-5
TGTGCTAGTGGTTTGGTACGGGGGGACGCGGAGACCCAGTACTTC
CASGLVRGDAETQYF
>-|15|TRBV5-1|TRBD2|TRBJ2-5
TGCGCCAGCAGCTTAGGGACTAGCGGGAGAGAGACCCAGTACTTC
CASSLGTSGRETQYF
>-|17|TRBV5-4|TRBD2|TRBJ2-1
TGTGCCAGCAGCTTGGCCCGGACTAGCGGGAGGGGGGGTGAGCAGTTCTTC
CASSLARTSGRGGEQFF
>-|16|TRBV5-6|TRBD1|TRBJ2-2
TGTGCCAGCAGCCGTAGGGACAGGGGATACACCGGGGAGCTGTTTTTT
CASSRRDRGYTGELFF
>once|14|TRBV6-5|-|TRBJ1-2
TGTGCCAGCAGTTCCCTGGGGGCATCCTATGGCTACACCTTC
CASSSLGASYGYTF
>-|16|TRBV2|-|TRBJ2-1
TGTGCCAGCAGTCCTAAGGTTAGCGAGACCTACAATGAGCAGTTCTTC
CASSPKVSETYNEQFF
>-|16|TRBV10-3|TRBD2|TRBJ2-3
TGTGCCATCAGTGAGCGTCGACTAGCGGGCACAGATACGCAGTATTTT
CAISERRLAGTDTQYF
>-|15|TRBV2|-|TRBJ2-2
TGTGCCACCCACGGCGGGCAAGGGAACACCGGGGAGCTGTTTTTT
CATHGGQGNTGELFF
>-|15|TRBV27|TRBD1|TRBJ1-5
TGTGCCAGCAGTCCTCGGACAGGAGGCAATCAGCCCCAGAATTTT
CASSPRTGGNQPQNF
>-|16|TRBV7-9|-|TRBJ2-7
TGTGCCAGCAGCCCACGGGACAATTCGCTTTACTACGAGCAGTACTTC
CASSPRDNSLYYEQYF
>-|18|TRBV11-2|TRBD1|TRBJ2-2
TGTGCCAGCAGCTCAGAGACAGGGGGCTCATTAGACACCGGGGAGCTGTTTTTT
CASSSETGGSLDTGELFF
>once|12|TRBV27|TRBD1|TRBJ2-7
TGTGCCAGCAGCGAACAGGGGTACGAGCAGTACTTC
CASSEQGYEQYF
>-|17|TRBV19|-|TRBJ1-5
TGTGCCAGTATAAATGGGGGCGGCCCTTATAGCAATCAGCCCCAGCATTTT
CASINGGGPYSNQPQHF
>-|12|TRBV19|-|TRBJ1-1
TGTGCCAGTAGTATGAGGGGGACTGAAGCTTTCTTT
CASSMRGTEAFF
>-|15|TRBV6-5|TRBD1|TRBJ1-5
TGTGCCAGCAGTACCCGGGGCAGGGGGAATCAGCCCCAGCATTTT
CASSTRGRGNQPQHF
>-|15|TRBV7-9|-|TRBJ2-5
TGTGCCAGCAGCCTTCAATTGGGGGGTCAAGAGACCCAGTACTTC
CASSLQLGGQETQYF
>-|13|TRBV19|-|TRBJ1-1
TGTGCCAGTAGTATTATGGTGGGAGACGAAGCTTTCTTT
CASSIMVGDEAFF
>-|18|TRBV27|TRBD2|TRBJ2-7
TGTGCCAGCAGTCTACGATACGACCCGGGACTAGCGGGCCACGAGCAGTACTTC
CASSLRYDPGLAGHEQYF
>-|16|TRBV11-2|-|TRBJ1-1
TGTGCCAGCAGCCCCTACTATGACCCCTTGGGCACTGAAGCTTTCTTT
CASSPYYDPLGTEAFF
>-|16|TRBV10-3|TRBD2|TRBJ2-3
TGTGCCATCAGTGAGGGACTAGCGGGTCTCACAGATACGCAGTATTTT
CAISEGLAGLTDTQYF
>-|14|TRBV7-8|-|TRBJ1-5
TGTGCCAGCAGCTTGTCTGGCCGCCGGGGGGCCCAGCATTTT
CASSLSGRRGAQHF